These 10 T cell receptor beta chains originate from one sample sequenced in a study of cytotoxic CD8 clonotypes in ibrutinib-treated CLL. Sequenced by immunoSEQ multiplex PCR; TCRdb stores in-frame clones only, minus some. The sample has 50,000 to 75,000 clones, 65% to 75% seen once. The sequenced sample was PBMCs, obtained after 12 months of ibrutinib treatment. The receptors derive from a human donor with chronic lymphocytic leukemia.

CDR3 loop: CAWSVTGTLAKNIQYF. The DNA of the CDR3 is TGTGCCTGGAGTGTAACGGGAACTCTAGCCAAAAACATTCAGTACTTC. This chain joins TRBV30 and TRBJ2-4; TRBD2 might be the D (5 bases). Trimming took 0 bases from V and 0 from J, leaving 12 bases between them. In germline, CDR1 is GTSNPN, CDR2 SVGIG (reference sequence). This CDR3 contains 16 residues.

The rearrangement joins TRBV29-1 to TRBJ2-3; D perhaps matches TRBD2 (5 bases). V was shortened by 5 bases and J by 4 bases, with 10 bases between the two germline ends. The CDR3 extends over 12 amino acids. The germline gives CDR1 SQVTM, CDR2 ANQGSEA. CDR3: CSVIREADTQYF. The CDR3 DNA follows: TGCAGCGTTATACGGGAAGCAGATACGCAGTATTTT.

J is TRBJ2-4 and V is TRBV5-4, with no clear D. V was pared by 0 bases and J by 5 bases, with 9 bases between. The germline V gene encodes CDR1 SGHNT and CDR2 YYREEE (reference sequence). The CDR3 is 14 amino acids. Written as DNA, the CDR3 is TGTGCCAGCAGCTTGGACAGTCTAGAAAACATTCAGTACTTC. Amino acids: CASSLDSLENIQYF.

The chain links TRBV6-6 to TRBJ2-5, with D possibly TRBD2 on 6 matching bases. Trimming removed 5 bases from V and 2 bases from J, with 12 bases in between. The germline CDR1 and CDR2 sequences are MNHNY and SVGAGI (reference sequence). CDR3 length: 14 residues. Here the CDR3 reads CASSGGLAQETQYF. CDR3 nucleotide sequence: TGTGCCAGCAGTGGGGGACTCGCGCAAGAGACCCAGTACTTC.

The chain uses TRBV7-9 and TRBJ2-1; D unresolved. V gave up 10 bases and J gave up 8 bases, with 12 bases separating them. The CDR3 totals 11 residues. CDR1 is SEHNR and CDR2 is FQNEAQ in the germline V gene (reference sequence). CDR3 sequence reads: CATLLGDEQFF. In DNA form, the CDR3 reads TGTGCCACCCTCCTCGGAGATGAGCAGTTCTTC.

The chain carries TRBV5-1 and TRBJ2-7; perhaps D is TRBD1 or TRBD2 (5 bases each). V was trimmed by 7 bases and J by 5 bases, leaving 13 bases between them. Germline V lookup: CDR1 SGHRS, CDR2 YFSETQ. The CDR3 contains 12 residues. CDR3 sequence: CASRRLGDEQYF. The CDR3, as DNA: TGCGCCAGCCGAAGACTGGGGGACGAGCAGTACTTC.

This clone was counted a few times. This chain uses TRBV30 with TRBJ2-7; 7 nucleotides line up with TRBD2. The CDR3 has 14 amino acids. Germline CDR1 is GTSNPN and CDR2 is SVGIG (reference sequence). V trimming: 4 bases; J trimming: 2 bases; junction bases outside the gene matches: 8. CDR3 coding DNA: TGTGCCTGGAACCAGGCAGGGACTACCTACGAGCAGTACTTC. Protein sequence: CAWNQAGTTYEQYF.

The chain links TRBV5-1 to TRBJ2-2; D not certain. V was pared by 5 bases and J by 0 bases, with 8 bases between. CDR1 and CDR2 (germline): SGHRS, YFSETQ. The CDR3 runs 14 residues. CDR3 sequence reads: CASRSQANTGELFF. The CDR3 DNA follows: TGCGCCAGCAGGAGTCAGGCGAACACCGGGGAGCTGTTTTTT.

The chain recombines TRBV6-5 with TRBJ2-7; a possible D gene is TRBD1 (5 bases). Trimming pared 8 bases from V and 5 bases from J, leaving 10 bases between. The length of the CDR3 is 11 residues. CDR1 and CDR2 from the germline V gene are MNHEY and SVGAGI. CDR3 in amino acids: CASAGHDEQYF. The CDR3 nucleotides are TGTGCCAGCGCAGGGCACGACGAGCAGTACTTC.

This chain connects TRBV5-4 to TRBJ2-7; D may be TRBD2 (6 bases). Looked up from germline, CDR1 is SGHNT and CDR2 is YYREEE (reference sequence). This CDR3 contains 16 residues. Trimming took off 4 bases at V and 4 bases at J, with 21 bases between the two ends. CDR3 sequence: CASSPTPGEVQYEQYF. The CDR3 DNA reads as TGTGCCAGCAGCCCCACCCCGGGGGAGGTTCAATACGAGCAGTACTTC. The full variable domain, with the rest looked up from reference TRBV5-4 and TRBJ2-7, is ETGVTQSPTHLIKTRGQQVTLRCSSQSGHNTVSWYQQALGQGPQFIFQYYREEENGRGNFPPRFSGLQFPNYSSELNVNALELDDSALYLCASSPTPGEVQYEQYFGPGTRLTVT.